This T cell receptor beta chain was recorded in a study of shared clonotypes between healthy human individuals (dated by TCRdb to 2020 to 2022). Concerning the study at large: Three men and two women, aged 18 to 49 years, made up the cohort. Per donor, leukapheresis produced somewhere between about 0.8 and 9.5 billion PBMCs. For each donor, CD4 naive and CD4 memory were each given three plates, CD8 naive was given two plates, and CD8 memory was given one plate. To increase sequencing depth and limit assay-specific biases, different laboratories used diverse techniques to prepare libraries and sequence TCR repertoires. The study deeply sequenced blood TCR repertoires of about 5 healthy adults to estimate repertoire size and the extent of clonotype sharing between individuals. General findings and caveats noted by the study authors: Because the study included only a small number of donors, the genetic and exposure-history diversity represented was limited. Higher generation probabilities were observed for clonotypes shared by all four sorted-subset donors than for non-shared clonotypes. Approximately 4.8% of naive CD4, roughly 3.5% of naive CD8, approximately 2% of memory CD4, and less than 0.45% of memory CD8 clonotypes were shared across four donors. Naive subsets generally had larger estimated clonotype richness than memory subsets did. Even with the large sequencing depth, rarefaction of the sorted-subset datasets indicated that sequencing was incomplete. Pairwise subsampling led to the expectation that sequencing depth would affect the degree of clonotype sharing among donors. Sampling was restricted to blood, and TCR repertoires in tissues likely differ from the TCR repertoires found in blood.

CDR1 SGHRS and CDR2 YFSETQ are derived from the germline V gene. At the junction V is shortened by 2 bases and J by 1 base, with 15 bases in between. The CDR3 covers 16 residues, taking in both the cysteine and the phenylalanine. Only CDR3 DNA is held: 48 bases, read in frame from base 1. TCR CDR3 regions were amplified from genomic DNA by multiplex PCR using the deep immunoSEQ assay. Extracted genomic DNA from each cell subset was distributed evenly across all wells of several immunoSEQ 96-well plates, and each plate was treated as a replicate. For sorted subsets, about 220 ng of genomic DNA, equivalent to 30,000 or so T cell genomes, went into each replicate PCR. Purified libraries were quantified with a Qubit 3.0 fluorometer, sized on a Bioanalyzer 2100, and re-quantified with the KAPA Library Quantification kit. Every immunoSEQ 96-well plate was sequenced on a separate single-read 150-cycle Illumina NextSeq 550 flow cell. As for how the authors treated the data: The immunoSEQ output contained only junctional sequences without quality scores, so filtering could not match that applied to full-length reads. Sequences were annotated with PyIR, a Python wrapper for IgBLAST v1.9, using IMGT germline references to assign V/J genes and CDR3. Reads were removed for weak V/J assignments (E-value above 1e-6), missing CDR3, stop codons, out-of-frame junctions, or ambiguous translated residues. V3J clonotypes were defined as sequences sharing the same inferred V gene, J gene, and CDR3 amino acid sequence. Percentage overlap between repertoires was computed as shared unique clonotypes divided by the size of the smaller repertoire. Repertoire richness was assessed with RTK rarefaction, the Chao1 estimator, and Recon v2.1 estimates of unobserved clonotypes. For all TCRbeta clonotypes obtained by the gDNA method from several donors, generation probabilities were computed with OLGA. In TCRdb, the immuneACCESS table is reduced to in-frame sequences with V and J assigned. These tables do not hold every clone; where another copy was compared, an unresolved V gene accounts for under half, and the others remain unexplained. V and J calls and clone size are those listed in that table; D and trimming were worked out from the DNA. Here the sample has 1,100,000 or so clones; roughly 74% occur a single time. The biggest ten clones account for approximately 0.5% of the sample.

Donors were healthy HIV-negative adults with no recently reported acute infections or vaccinations. Every donor was a Caucasian adult living in Nashville, Tennessee, USA. CD4+ T cells were enriched through magnetic negative selection, after which naive cells were positively selected on CD45RA and the remaining negative fraction served as the memory subset. Blood was obtained by leukapheresis, after which PBMCs were separated by Ficoll-Histopaque density gradient centrifugation and cryopreserved in liquid nitrogen vapor phase. Purity and quantity of every magnetically sorted T cell population were checked by analytical flow cytometry. Each sorted fraction had its genomic DNA isolated and then quantified by UV absorbance on a Nanodrop 2000c. In the case of this clone: What this receptor recognizes is not known. Base qualities are not at hand, and no much larger clone is one base apart.

This sequence uses TRBV5-1 and TRBJ1-1, with TRBD1 perhaps the D gene, on 6 matching bases. The sequence came from a man aged 18 to 30 in good health. Some clones in this sample may be carry-over from other donors' samples. Sequences were obtained from memory CD4+ T cells from PBMCs. Taken with the paper, the label for cell subset or site translates to: CD45RA-negative fraction. For the CDR3, the sequence is CASSLVPGHTNTEAFF. The sequenced DNA is TGCGCCAGCAGCTTAGTACCGGGACACACGAACACTGAAGCTTTCTTT.